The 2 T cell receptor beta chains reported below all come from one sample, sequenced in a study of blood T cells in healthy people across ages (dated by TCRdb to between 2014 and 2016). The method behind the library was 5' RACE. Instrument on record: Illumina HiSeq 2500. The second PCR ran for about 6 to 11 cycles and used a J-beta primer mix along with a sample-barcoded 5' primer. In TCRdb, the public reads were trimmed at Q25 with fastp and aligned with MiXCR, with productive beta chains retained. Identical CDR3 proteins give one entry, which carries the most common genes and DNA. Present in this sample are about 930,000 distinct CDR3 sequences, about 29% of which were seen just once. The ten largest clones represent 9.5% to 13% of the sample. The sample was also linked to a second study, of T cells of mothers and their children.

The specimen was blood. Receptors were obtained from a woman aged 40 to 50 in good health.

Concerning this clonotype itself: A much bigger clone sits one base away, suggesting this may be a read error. The CDR3 nucleotides are TGTGCCAGCAGCTTTGACGTAATAGGCGAGCGGTACTTC. It codes for CASSFDVIGERYF. This rearrangement joins TRBV7-2 to TRBJ2-7; D unclear. This CDR3 comprises 13 residues. Germline-derived CDR1 and CDR2 are SGHTA and FQGNSA.

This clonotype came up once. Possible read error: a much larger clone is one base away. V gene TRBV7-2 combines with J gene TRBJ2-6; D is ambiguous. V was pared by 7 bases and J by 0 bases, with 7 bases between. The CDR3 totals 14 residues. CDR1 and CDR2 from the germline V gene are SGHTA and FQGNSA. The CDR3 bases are TGTGCCAGCAACCCGCACTCTGGGGCCAACGTCCTGACTTTC. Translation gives CASNPHSGANVLTF.